The 18 T cell receptor beta chains reported below all come from one sample, sequenced in a study of blood T cells in healthy people across ages. The authors ran a second PCR of roughly 6 to 12 cycles using a sample-barcoded 5' primer and a J-beta primer mix. TCRdb analysed the 5' RACE reads with MiXCR anew, one entry per CDR3 protein. The sample lists about 1.5 million distinct CDR3 sequences, about 42% occurring once. The sequenced sample was blood. Receptor source: a woman between 18 and 29 years old in good health.

The sample holds a few counts of this clonotype. This sequence joins TRBV20-1 and TRBJ1-2, with 8 nucleotides matching TRBD1. The ends lost 1 base at V and 7 bases at J; junction bases unmatched: 11. This CDR3 has 15 residues. The germline CDR1 and CDR2 sequences are DFQATT and SNEGSKA (reference sequence). CDR3 in DNA: TGCAGTGCTAGAGCGGACAGGGACTTCCTGGCTGGCTACACCTTC. It is translated as CSARADRDFLAGYTF.

The chain uses TRBV6-5 and TRBJ1-4; no definite D call. CDR3 length equals 13 residues. Germline loops: CDR1 MNHEY, CDR2 SVGAGI. V lost 7 bases and J 8 bases, leaving 14 bases between the germline ends. Here the CDR3 reads CASKSHEGEKLFF. Here the CDR3 DNA reads TGTGCCAGCAAATCCCACGAGGGCGAAAAACTGTTTTTT.

This chain connects TRBV4-3 to TRBJ1-5; D remains ambiguous. V lost 0 bases to trimming and J lost 0 bases, with 6 bases between them. This CDR3 is 15 amino acids long. Germline V CDR1 and CDR2: LGHNA, YSLEER. The CDR3 DNA reads as TGCGCCAGCAGCCAAGAACGGTATAGCAATCAGCCCCAGCATTTT. Its translation: CASSQERYSNQPQHF.

This clonotype was counted ten times or more. V is TRBV6-1 and J is TRBJ2-5; 7 bases are shared with TRBD2. There are 13 residues in the CDR3. Germline-derived CDR1 and CDR2 are MNHNS and SASEGT. V dropped 10 bases and J dropped 5; count of bases not matched to a gene: 10. The CDR3 is CATLGDYHETQYF. The CDR3 region has the DNA TGTGCCACCTTAGGGGACTATCACGAGACCCAGTACTTC.

This clonotype has a handful of counts. The J gene is TRBJ1-5, the V gene TRBV6-6, with 7 nucleotides matching TRBD1. CDR3 length: 16 amino acids. CDR1 MNHNY and CDR2 SVGAGI come from the germline V gene (reference sequence). V shed 0 bases and J 3 bases; nucleotides not matched to a gene: 5. DNA of the CDR3: TGTGCCAGCAGTTACTCACTAGACAGGGCCAATCAGCCCCAGCATTTT. This translates into CASSYSLDRANQPQHF.

The V call is TRBV7-9, the J call TRBJ2-1; no reliable D call. V was cut by 4 bases and J by 13 bases, with 17 bases left in between. CDR3 length: 13 amino acids. From germline, CDR1 is SEHNR and CDR2 FQNEAQ (reference sequence). The DNA of the CDR3 is TGTGCCAGCAGCTCAGGCCTAGGAGAGACCCAGTTCTTC. Amino acids: CASSSGLGETQFF.

The chain links TRBV18 to TRBJ1-5; the D gene is possibly TRBD1 (5 bases). The germline V gene encodes CDR1 KGHSH and CDR2 LQKENI. CDR3 length: 13 amino acids. V lost 1 base to trimming and J lost 6 bases, with 7 bases between them. The CDR3 protein is CASSPLGVQPQHF. CDR3 DNA: TGTGCCAGCTCACCACTGGGGGTTCAGCCCCAGCATTTT.

This sequence joins TRBV12-3 or TRBV12-4 and TRBJ2-1; D is perhaps TRBD2 (5 bases). The CDR3 loop spans 15 amino acids. Trimming removed 3 bases at V and 6 bases at J, with 15 bases between. The CDR3 loop is CASSLIGVGSNEQFF. The CDR3, as DNA: TGTGCCAGCAGTTTGATCGGGGTTGGGTCCAATGAGCAGTTCTTC.

The chain is built from TRBV2 and TRBJ1-1; TRBD1 aligns across 9 bases. CDR1 is SNHLY, CDR2 FYNNEI, per germline. The CDR3 is made up of 18 amino acids. CDR3 nucleotides: TGTGCAACCAGTCCCCCGACTGGACAGGGGACGGGGAACACTGAAGCTTTCTTT. This sequence encodes CATSPPTGQGTGNTEAFF.

The gene calls are TRBV12-3 or TRBV12-4 and TRBJ2-7, with 8 bases aligning to TRBD1. TRBJ2-5 explains the end of the DNA better; the J call may be wrong. This CDR3 has 13 amino acids. CDR3 sequence reads: CASSEQGDETQYF. In DNA, the CDR3 is TGTGCCAGCAGTGAACAGGGGGATGAGACCCAGTACTTC.

This clonotype has only one observation. The CDR3 nucleotides are TGTGCCAGCAGCGCTGCCGCAGCTAACTATGGCTACACCTTC. Translation gives CASSAAAANYGYTF. The V gene is TRBV9, the J gene TRBJ1-2; D is undetermined. The germline V and J ends were trimmed by 3 bases and 0 bases, with 9 bases remaining between them. Germline CDR1 reads SGDLS; CDR2 reads YYNGEE. The CDR3 totals 14 residues. The variable domain in full, with the rest retrieved from reference TRBV9 and TRBJ1-2, is DSGVTQTPKHLITATGQRVTLRCSPRSGDLSVYWYQQSLDQGLQFLIQYYNGEERAKGNILERFSAQQFPDLHSELNLSSLELGDSALYFCASSAAAANYGYTFGSGTRLTVV.

This rearrangement joins TRBV27 to TRBJ2-5; 13 bases match TRBD2. Germline V lookup: CDR1 MNHEY, CDR2 SMNVEV (reference sequence). This CDR3 is 16 amino acids long. V trimming: 4 bases; J trimming: 4 bases; junction bases outside the gene matches: 6. The CDR3 spells CASSWRLAGGLETQYF. In DNA, the CDR3 is TGTGCCAGCAGTTGGAGACTAGCGGGGGGTTTAGAGACCCAGTACTTC.

The gene calls are TRBV7-9 and TRBJ2-2; no firm D call. The V gene lost 1 base and the J gene lost 5 bases, with 5 bases spanning the gap. This CDR3 comprises 13 residues. Germline CDR1 and CDR2: SEHNR and FQNEAQ (reference sequence). CDR3 nucleotides: TGTGCCAGCAGCTTAGTGCAGACCGGGGAGCTGTTTTTT. Translated: CASSLVQTGELFF.

The chain uses TRBV3-1 and TRBJ2-7, with TRBD2 as a possible D gene (7 bases). Germline V lookup: CDR1 LGHDT, CDR2 YNNKEL (reference sequence). This CDR3 has 16 amino acids. V was clipped by 4 bases and J by 2 bases, with 18 bases between them. The CDR3 here is CASSPPNAGATYEQYF. For the CDR3, the DNA is TGTGCCAGCAGCCCCCCCAATGCGGGGGCTACCTACGAGCAGTACTTC.

This clonotype was seen a few times. The V call is TRBV6-1, the J call TRBJ1-5; 8 nucleotides agree with TRBD1. The V and J ends lost 6 bases and 4 bases, in that order; junction bases with no gene match: 5. CDR1 and CDR2 from the germline V gene are MNHNS and SASEGT. The CDR3 loop spans 14 amino acids. The DNA for the CDR3 is TGTGCCAGCAGGACAGGGGTACGGAATCAGCCCCAGCATTTT. Its protein is CASRTGVRNQPQHF.

Many counts were recorded for this clonotype. The rearrangement joins TRBV12-3 or TRBV12-4 to TRBJ2-3; a weak D match, TRBD2 (5 bases). The germline V and J ends were trimmed by 7 bases and 8 bases, with 13 bases remaining between them. The CDR3 length is 12 residues. The CDR3 sequence: CASKPDLATQYF. In nucleotides, the CDR3 is TGTGCCAGCAAGCCGGACTTAGCTACGCAGTATTTT.

The CDR3 spells CASRGAAAGDTQYF. The CDR3 DNA reads TGTGCCAGCAGGGGGGCGGCGGCCGGAGATACGCAGTATTTT. V gene TRBV6-2 or TRBV6-3 combines with J gene TRBJ2-3; a weak D match, TRBD1 (6 bases). Germline CDR1 is MNHEY and CDR2 is SVGEGT. V dropped 6 bases and J dropped 5 bases, with 15 bases sitting between them. The CDR3 consists of 14 residues.

This chain uses TRBV29-1 with TRBJ1-1; D unresolved. The CDR3 is 12 amino acids. V lost 4 bases and J 7 bases, leaving 13 bases between the germline ends. In germline, CDR1 is SQVTM, CDR2 ANQGSEA. CDR3 protein: CSVGAVRDEAFF. CDR3 DNA: TGCAGCGTTGGGGCAGTTAGGGATGAAGCTTTCTTT.